This note documents a single T cell receptor (beta chain) sequence. The data were obtained in a study of blood T cell repertoires in COVID-19. Background on the study: Whether acute or convalescent, the COVID-19 samples came from the United States, Italy and Spain. T cells, B-cell-depleted T cells, or PBMCs supplied cDNA or gDNA.

The CDR3 spans 15 residues. Looked up from germline, CDR1 is SGHTS and CDR2 is YDEGEE. The V end lost 2 bases, the J end lost 7 bases, and 16 bases lay between the germline ends. As handled by the study authors: Estimated nucleated cell counts came from reference gene primer amplification. Sequencing was performed with immunoSEQ multiplex PCR; in TCRdb, only in-frame clones are kept and a portion is missing. The V and J calls and clone size come from that table; D and trimming were worked out from the DNA. The profile shows more than 35,000 clones, roughly 78% of them singletons. What was sequenced was peripheral blood. This receptor was identified in a man between 65 and 80 years old with acute or convalescent COVID-19. The chain has TRBV5-8 and TRBJ1-5, with D maybe TRBD1 (5 bases). The CDR3, as DNA: TGTGCCAGCAGCTTCGGGACTCAGGCGTCCCAGCCCCAGCATTTT. This codes for CASSFGTQASQPQHF.